This T cell receptor beta chain was sequenced for a study of OX40 agonist ivuxolimab in advanced cancers. Across the whole study: Enrolled patients in dose escalation had cancers that were hepatocellular carcinoma, melanoma, renal cell or head and neck cancer. Enrollees could have had prior anti-PD-1, anti-PD-L1 or anti-CTLA-4 therapy, which approximately 38% had received. Whole-study results and caveats: Expanded peripheral T-cell antigen specificity went undetermined. Clonal expansion by week 6 occurred in CD4+ and CD8+ blood T cells (at 0.1 to 3.0 mg/kg).

Note on this clone: The antigen is unknown.

Here immunoSEQ multiplex PCR was the method, and the copy in TCRdb shows in-frame clones only, minus some. The sample contains 60,000 to 75,000 clones, around 82% of which appear only once. The source was CD4+ or CD8+ T cells sorted from blood, collected in a trial of the OX40 agonist ivuxolimab. The clonotype originates from an adult with an advanced solid tumor such as melanoma, head and neck, liver or kidney cancer.

The CDR3 DNA reads TGTGCCAGCAGTCGGATAGCGGTCAGAGAGACCCAGTACTTC. It translates to CASSRIAVRETQYF. The chain couples TRBV6-5 to TRBJ2-5; a weak D match, TRBD2 (6 bases). Germline assignment: CDR1 MNHEY and CDR2 SVGAGI. V was pared by 5 bases and J by 4 bases, with 14 bases between. This CDR3 comprises 14 residues.